This T cell receptor (beta chain) was retrieved from a study of CD8+CD57+ T cells in acquired aplastic anemia. A remark on this clonotype: A clone one base away is much larger, so this may be a read error.

Genomic DNA constituted the template upon which TCR beta VDJ and CDR3 profiling was performed. TCRdb used MiXCR to reprocess the reads, holding one entry per CDR3 protein. The sample has about 220,000 distinct CDR3 sequences, about a third seen once. This CDR3 comprises 13 residues. Sequencing was carried out using sorted CD4+, CD8+, or CD8+CD57+ T cells (not recorded which) from PBMCs. This receptor was taken from a human donor in good health, serving as a control. The rearrangement joins TRBV12-3 or TRBV12-4 to TRBJ1-2, with 8 bases aligning to TRBD1. CDR3 sequence reads: CASRAGQGGGCTF. CDR3 in DNA: TGTGCCAGCAGAGCCGGACAGGGAGGTGGCTGCACCTTC.